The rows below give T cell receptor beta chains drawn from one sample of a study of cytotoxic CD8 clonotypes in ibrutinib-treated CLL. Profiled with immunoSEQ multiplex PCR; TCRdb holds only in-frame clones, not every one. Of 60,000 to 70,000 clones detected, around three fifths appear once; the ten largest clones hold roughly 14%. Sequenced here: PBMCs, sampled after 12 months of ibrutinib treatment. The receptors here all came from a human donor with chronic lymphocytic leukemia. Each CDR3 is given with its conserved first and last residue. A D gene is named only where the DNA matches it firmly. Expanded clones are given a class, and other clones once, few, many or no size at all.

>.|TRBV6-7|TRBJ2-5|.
CASSSRGRETQYF
TGTGCCAGCAGCAGTCGGGGAAGAGAGACCCAGTACTTC
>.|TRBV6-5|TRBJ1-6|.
CASSYDSLNSPLHF
TGTGCCAGCAGTTACGACAGCCTTAATTCACCCCTCCACTTT
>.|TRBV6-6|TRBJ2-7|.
CASSYPGQSSTYEQYF
TGTGCCAGCAGTTACCCGGGACAAAGCTCCACCTACGAGCAGTACTTC
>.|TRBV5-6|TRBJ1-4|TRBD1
CASSLAGQMGLNEKLFF
TGTGCCAGCAGCTTGGCGGGACAGATGGGACTTAATGAAAAACTGTTTTTT
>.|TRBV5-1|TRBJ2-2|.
CASSLTGTGELFF
TGCGCCAGCAGCTTGACAGGGACCGGGGAGCTGTTTTTT
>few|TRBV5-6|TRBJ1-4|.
CASSLGLRGMEVGEKLFF
TGTGCCAGCAGCTTGGGGCTGAGGGGAATGGAGGTCGGGGAAAAACTGTTTTTT
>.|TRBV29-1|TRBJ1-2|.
CSVNLGPANYGYTF
TGCAGCGTTAACCTCGGCCCAGCTAACTATGGCTACACCTTC
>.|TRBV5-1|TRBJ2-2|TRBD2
CASSLAGGDTGELFF
TGCGCCAGCAGTCTAGCGGGGGGTGACACCGGGGAGCTGTTTTTT
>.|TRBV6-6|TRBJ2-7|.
CASSGTRVYEQYF
TGTGCCAGCAGTGGTACTAGGGTCTACGAGCAGTACTTC
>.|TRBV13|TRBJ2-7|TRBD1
CASSPRTGGRYEQYF
TGTGCCAGCAGCCCCCGGACAGGGGGTCGCTACGAGCAGTACTTC
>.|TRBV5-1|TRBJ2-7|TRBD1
CASSLIPVGGTTAYEQYF
TGCGCCAGCAGCCTAATTCCGGTAGGGGGCACCACTGCCTACGAGCAGTACTTC
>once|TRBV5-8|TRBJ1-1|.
CASSLWGRGAFF
TGTGCCAGCAGCTTGTGGGGGCGCGGAGCTTTCTTT
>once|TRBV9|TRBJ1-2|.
CASSVRNTHYGYTF
TGTGCCAGCAGCGTACGGAACACTCACTATGGCTACACCTTC
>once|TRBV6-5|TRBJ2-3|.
CASGAGAGTDTQYF
TGTGCCAGCGGTGCCGGGGCCGGGACAGATACGCAGTATTTT
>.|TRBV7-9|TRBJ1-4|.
CASSLSVSTNEKLFF
TGTGCCAGCAGCTTAAGCGTCTCAACTAATGAAAAACTGTTTTTT
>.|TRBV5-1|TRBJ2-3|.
CASSLGRWGIDTQYF
TGCGCCAGCAGCTTGGGACGATGGGGGATAGATACGCAGTATTTT
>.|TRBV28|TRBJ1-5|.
CASSFWDNQPQHF
TGTGCCAGCAGTTTCTGGGACAATCAGCCCCAGCATTTT
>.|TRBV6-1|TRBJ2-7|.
CASKGSNYEQYF
TGTGCCAGCAAGGGTAGCAACTACGAGCAGTACTTC
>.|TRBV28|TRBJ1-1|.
CASSPLSGVTEAFF
TGTGCCAGCAGTCCTCTCTCAGGGGTCACTGAAGCTTTCTTT
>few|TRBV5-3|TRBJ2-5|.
CARSLVVKETQYF
TGTGCCAGAAGCTTGGTGGTGAAAGAGACCCAGTACTTC
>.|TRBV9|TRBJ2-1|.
CASSVVPGGGPYNEQFF
TGTGCCAGCAGCGTAGTCCCAGGGGGAGGACCCTACAATGAGCAGTTCTTC
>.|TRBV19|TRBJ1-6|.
CASRMRSGGNSPLHF
TGTGCCAGTAGGATGCGGTCGGGTGGCAATTCACCCCTCCACTTT